This TCR beta chain was identified during a study of beta chain features in type 1 diabetes. The whole isolated RNA underwent reverse transcription, so sequencing captured expressed TCRB transcripts. Produced via immunoSEQ multiplex PCR; TCRdb's table is partial and in-frame only. Of nearly 250,000 clones listed, about 63% were seen once; the top ten hold 0.053%. CDR1 LNHNV and CDR2 YYDKDF come from the germline V gene (reference sequence). CDR3 size: 14 residues. The ends were cut back, 3 bases at V and 9 bases at J, with 17 bases in the middle. Source material: naive CD4+ T cells from blood. This sequence joins TRBV15 and TRBJ2-5; no clear D. This sequence was found in a man aged 30 to 45 in good health. CDR3 DNA: TGTGCCACCAGCAGTGGCGATGGCCCTCTCCCCCAGTACTTC. Translating it yields CATSSGDGPLPQYF. Full variable domain (rest looked up from reference TRBV15 and TRBJ2-5): DAMVIQNPRYQVTQFGKPVTLSCSQTLNHNVMYWYQQKSSQAPKLLFHYYDKDFNNEADTPDNFQSRRPNTSFCFLDIRSPGLGDTAMYLCATSSGDGPLPQYFGPGTRLLVL.